A single sample gave rise to the 7 T cell receptor beta chains below, sequenced in a study of blood T cell repertoires in COVID-19. Assay: immunoSEQ multiplex PCR; the TCRdb copy retains only in-frame clones and omits some. The sample lists 150,000 or so clones, approximately 82% occurring once. The sample was peripheral blood. These receptors came from a human donor with acute or convalescent COVID-19. The donor label of this sample is uncertain.

In regard to this clone: A junction end diverges from the germline sequence, so it may reflect a read error. The rearrangement links TRBV11-1 to TRBJ2-3; 8 bases are a match to TRBD2. The CDR3 runs to 15 residues. CDR1 is SGHAT and CDR2 is FQDESV in the germline V gene (reference sequence). CDR3 loop: CASSLMAGGRDAQYF. The CDR3 DNA reads as TGTGCCAGCAGCTTAATGGCGGGGGGCCGAGATGCGCAGTATTTT.

J is TRBJ2-5 and V is TRBV27; 8 positions match TRBD1. V lost 4 bases and J lost 3; bases outside the gene matches: 4. The CDR3 spans 14 residues. Germline V gene lookup returns CDR1 MNHEY and CDR2 SMNVEV (reference sequence). For the CDR3, the DNA is TGTGCCAGCAGTTCAAGACAGGGGAAAGAGACCCAGTACTTC. Translated: CASSSRQGKETQYF.

This clone was counted only a few times. This chain joins TRBV7-9 and TRBJ1-3; TRBD1 aligns across 9 bases. CDR1 is SEHNR, CDR2 FQNEAQ, per germline (reference sequence). CDR3 length: 15 residues. V shed 3 bases and J 4 bases; nucleotides not matched to a gene: 4. The CDR3 DNA reads as TGTGCCAGCAGCTTCACAGGGGGCGAAGGAAACACCATATATTTT. Its translation: CASSFTGGEGNTIYF.

The rearrangement uses TRBV5-1 and TRBJ1-2; 7 bases are shared with TRBD1. CDR1 is SGHRS, CDR2 YFSETQ, per germline. The length of the CDR3 is 15 residues. The V segment lost 5 bases and the J segment 8 bases; nucleotides outside the gene matches: 15. The CDR3 DNA follows: TGCGCCAGCAGAACCACTACGGGACAGCTAGGAGGCTACACCTTC. Amino acid sequence: CASRTTTGQLGGYTF.

To note about this clone: One end of the junction fails to match germline, which may point to a read error. The genes are TRBV5-5 and TRBJ2-2; TRBD2 aligns across 9 bases. The CDR3 extends over 15 amino acids. Germline V CDR1 and CDR2: SGHKS, YYEKEE (reference sequence). The DNA of the CDR3 is TGTGCCCGCAGCGCCGCGGGGGGGGCCACCGGGGAGCTGTTTTTT. Its translation is CARSAAGGATGELFF.

The genes are TRBV5-1 and TRBJ1-5, with D possibly TRBD1 on 5 matching bases. V gave up 4 bases and J gave up 9 bases, with 17 bases separating them. The length of the CDR3 is 14 residues. Germline V gives CDR1 SGHRS, CDR2 YFSETQ. The CDR3 DNA is TGCGCCAGCAGCCCCCAAGGCTCTGGGGCGCCCCAGCATTTT. This encodes CASSPQGSGAPQHF.

The chain joins TRBV5-1 to TRBJ1-1; D gene ambiguous. Trimming took off 0 bases at V and 0 bases at J, with 18 bases between the two ends. The CDR3 is made up of 18 amino acids. Germline CDR1 reads SGHRS; CDR2 reads YFSETQ. CDR3 residues: CASSLGRQLGGMNTEAFF. The CDR3 DNA reads as TGCGCCAGCAGCTTGGGCCGACAATTGGGAGGCATGAACACTGAAGCTTTCTTT.